The 19 T cell receptor beta chains below were found in one sample sequenced in a study of blood T cell repertoires in COVID-19. Data came from immunoSEQ multiplex PCR; TCRdb stores just in-frame clones and leaves some out. The sample consists of 180,000 or so clones, around 80% of them appearing once. Sequenced sample: PBMCs or T cells enriched from blood (not recorded which). The receptors were sampled from a man in his fifties who had recovered from COVID-19.

This chain links TRBV24-1 with TRBJ1-2, with unresolved D. Trimming removed 2 bases from V and 8 bases from J, with 11 bases in between. Germline V gene lookup returns CDR1 KGHDR and CDR2 SFDVKD. This CDR3 is 13 amino acids long. CDR3 DNA sequence: TGTGCCACCAGTGATTCCGGGTTCCGCGGCTACACCTTC. Protein: CATSDSGFRGYTF.

CDR3 bases: TGTGCCAGCAGCTTAGGGACAGGGGTAGCCAAAAACATTCAGTACTTC. It translates to CASSLGTGVAKNIQYF. The V and J genes are TRBV7-2 and TRBJ2-4, with 9 positions matching TRBD1. The CDR3 runs 16 residues. CDR1 is SGHTA and CDR2 is FQGNSA in the germline V gene. Trimming at V came to 1 base and at J to 0 bases, leaving 1 base not matched to a gene.

V is TRBV7-9 and J is TRBJ1-2; TRBD1 agrees at 7 bases. The V and J ends lost 5 bases and 4 bases, in that order; junction bases with no gene match: 4. Germline loops: CDR1 SEHNR, CDR2 FQNEAQ (reference sequence). This CDR3 spans 13 amino acids. CDR3 sequence (DNA): TGTGCCAGCAGCATGGGACAGTTCTATGGCTACACCTTC. Translated, it gives CASSMGQFYGYTF.

The chain couples TRBV20-1 to TRBJ2-3, with D uncertain. This CDR3 spans 11 amino acids. Trimming shortened V by 6 bases and J by 6 bases, and 10 bases separated the two germline ends. CDR1 and CDR2 from the germline V gene are DFQATT and SNEGSKA (reference sequence). The DNA of the CDR3 is TGCAGTGCCGACGCCGGGGATACGCAGTATTTT. This codes for CSADAGDTQYF.

The rearrangement joins TRBV10-3 to TRBJ1-3; weak D call: TRBD1 (5 bases). The CDR3 runs to 16 residues. The V gene's germline CDR1 is ENHRY and CDR2 SYGVKD. V was pared by 4 bases and J by 0 bases, with 13 bases between. The CDR3 DNA follows: TGTGCCATCAGTGGGAAGGACAAGATCTCTGGAAACACCATATATTTT. Its translation: CAISGKDKISGNTIYF.

The rearrangement links TRBV19 to TRBJ1-1; no definite D call. CDR1 and CDR2 (germline): LNHDA, SQIVND (reference sequence). The CDR3 extends over 13 amino acids. V was clipped by 1 base and J by 6 bases, with 9 bases between them. CDR3 sequence reads: CASSIGRHPEAFF. For the CDR3, the DNA is TGTGCCAGTAGTATAGGGAGGCACCCTGAAGCTTTCTTT.

Here the CDR3 reads CASSPRAGGADTQYF. The DNA of the CDR3 is TGTGCCAGCAGCCCCCGAGCGGGGGGCGCAGATACGCAGTATTTT. J is TRBJ2-3 and V is TRBV3-1 (or the pseudogene TRBV3-2), with TRBD2 matching over 9 bases. CDR3 length equals 15 residues. J lost 4 bases, V lost 4 bases, and 6 bases had no gene match. Germline-derived CDR1 and CDR2 are LGHDT and YNNKEL (reference sequence).

The J gene is TRBJ2-5, the V gene TRBV29-1, with a possible D match to TRBD1 (6 bases). This CDR3 region has 12 residues. V lost 1 base to trimming and J lost 7 bases, with 10 bases between them. Per the germline V gene, CDR1 is SQVTM and CDR2 is ANQGSEA. The CDR3 DNA sequence: TGCAGCGTTGAAGGGACAGCCGGGACCCAGTACTTC. It encodes CSVEGTAGTQYF. Looking up the rest from reference TRBV29-1 and TRBJ2-5 gives the full variable domain: SAVISQKPSRDICQRGTSLTIQCQVDSQVTMMFWYRQQPGQSLTLIATANQGSEATYESGFVIDKFPISRPNLTFSTLTVSNMSPEDSSIYLCSVEGTAGTQYFGPGTRLLVL.

The chain employs TRBV10-3 and TRBJ2-3; tentative D call: TRBD1 (5 bases). This CDR3 spans 14 amino acids. CDR1 and CDR2 (germline): ENHRY, SYGVKD. V lost 6 bases and J 3 bases, leaving 13 bases between the germline ends. The CDR3 spells CAISERQSTDTQYF. Written as DNA, the CDR3 is TGTGCCATCAGCGAAAGACAGAGTACAGATACGCAGTATTTT.

The rearrangement joins TRBV28 to TRBJ1-4; the match to TRBD1 covers 8 bases. Germline CDR1 reads MDHEN; CDR2 reads SYDVKM. This CDR3 is 14 amino acids long. The junction had 5 bases not matched to a gene; V was cut back by 6 bases and J by 5 bases. The CDR3 here is CASRDRVINEKLFF. Written as DNA, the CDR3 is TGTGCCAGCAGGGACAGGGTTATAAATGAAAAACTGTTTTTT. The full variable domain, with the rest looked up from reference TRBV28 and TRBJ1-4, is DVKVTQSSRYLVKRTGEKVFLECVQDMDHENMFWYRQDPGLGLRLIYFSYDVKMKEKGDIPEGYSVSREKKERFSLILESASTNQTSMYLCASRDRVINEKLFFGSGTQLSVL.

The chain has TRBV6-5 and TRBJ1-3; D remains ambiguous. V lost 5 bases, J lost 5 bases, and 10 bases lay in between. The CDR3 is made up of 13 amino acids. Germline V gene data show CDR1 as MNHEY and CDR2 as SVGAGI. The CDR3: CASSRTERNTIYF. For the CDR3, the DNA is TGTGCCAGCAGTCGGACTGAGAGAAACACCATATATTTT.

This chain joins TRBV6-6 and TRBJ1-5; 8 positions match TRBD1. Germline CDR1 is MNHNY and CDR2 is SVGAGI (reference sequence). Germline trimming cut 5 bases from V and 5 bases from J; bases unmatched to any gene: 8. This CDR3 has 15 amino acids. The CDR3 DNA reads as TGTGCCAGCAGTAGACAGGGGTATTGGGATCAGCCCCAGCATTTT. Residues: CASSRQGYWDQPQHF.

This clone is a singleton in its sample. The chain recombines TRBV3-1 (or the pseudogene TRBV3-2) with TRBJ2-7; 13 bases line up with TRBD2. Trimming at V came to 4 bases and at J to 1 base, leaving 4 bases not matched to a gene. The germline gives CDR1 LGHDT, CDR2 YNNKEL (reference sequence). The CDR3 consists of 16 residues. CDR3 sequence: CASSPKLAGGSYEQYF. For the CDR3, the DNA is TGTGCCAGCAGCCCAAAACTAGCGGGAGGGTCCTACGAGCAGTACTTC.

The gene calls are TRBV2 and TRBJ1-5; no firm D call. Trimming cost V 5 bases and J 7 bases, with 9 bases left between them. Germline values: CDR1 SNHLY, CDR2 FYNNEI. There are 12 residues in the CDR3. In DNA, the CDR3 is TGTGCCAGCAGTCGGGTTAACCAGCCCCAGCATTTT. This encodes CASSRVNQPQHF.

V gene TRBV10-3 combines with J gene TRBJ2-7, with a weak D call TRBD1 (5 bases). Germline V gives CDR1 ENHRY, CDR2 SYGVKD. CDR3 length: 12 residues. Trimming cost V 6 bases and J 2 bases, with 8 bases left between them. The CDR3 region has the DNA TGTGCCATCAGGCCAGGGCCCTACGAGCAGTACTTC. Translating it yields CAIRPGPYEQYF.

CDR3 nucleotides: TGTGCCACTAGGACAGGGGAGAATGAAAAACTGTTTTTT. Its translation is CATRTGENEKLFF. V usage is TRBV10-3 and J usage is TRBJ1-4, with TRBD1 matching over 9 bases. In germline, CDR1 is ENHRY, CDR2 SYGVKD. The J segment lost 5 bases and the V segment lost 10 bases, leaving 5 bases of the junction unmatched. CDR3 size: 13 residues.

The chain employs TRBV29-1 and TRBJ1-1; D not certain. Trimming stripped 3 bases from V and 1 base from J, with 9 bases between. The length of the CDR3 is 13 residues. Germline V gene lookup returns CDR1 SQVTM and CDR2 ANQGSEA. The CDR3 nucleotides read TGCAGCGTTGAGAGGGAACGGAACACTGAAGCTTTCTTT. Its protein product is CSVERERNTEAFF.

The chain has TRBV28 and TRBJ1-4; D is unresolved. CDR3 length: 14 amino acids. Germline lookup yields CDR1 MDHEN and CDR2 SYDVKM. Trimming stripped 3 bases from V and 4 bases from J, with 9 bases between. Written as DNA, the CDR3 is TGTGCCAGCAGTTTGGTACAGATTAATGAAAAACTGTTTTTT. It is translated as CASSLVQINEKLFF.

The rearrangement links TRBV5-4 to TRBJ2-3; 8 bases match TRBD2. Germline V lookup: CDR1 SGHNT, CDR2 YYREEE (reference sequence). The CDR3 has 16 amino acids. With 2 bases clipped from V and 1 base from J, the junction kept 6 bases outside the gene matches. The CDR3, as DNA: TGTGCCAGCAGCTTCGACGGGAGGGGAGGCACAGATACGCAGTATTTT. Its translation is CASSFDGRGGTDTQYF. The full variable domain, its missing parts supplied by reference TRBV5-4 and TRBJ2-3, is ETGVTQSPTHLIKTRGQQVTLRCSSQSGHNTVSWYQQALGQGPQFIFQYYREEENGRGNFPPRFSGLQFPNYSSELNVNALELDDSALYLCASSFDGRGGTDTQYFGPGTRLTVL.